These 18 T cell receptor beta chains were sequenced from one sample in a study of human T cells and chemical hapten exposure. Time point here: healthy volunteer bleed at 2 weeks. Extraction yielded total RNA from whole blood (unfractionated). Using its own MiXCR run on the RACE reads, TCRdb lists one record per CDR3 protein. Of 100,000 to 150,000 distinct CDR3 sequences in the sample, 9% to 10% were seen once. The material sequenced was whole blood. The receptors were gathered from a male donor in good health. Some clones in this sample may be carry-over from other donors' samples.

The chain joins TRBV12-3 or TRBV12-4 to TRBJ1-5; 7 nucleotides match TRBD1. The CDR3 runs 16 residues. J was trimmed by 5 bases and V by 1 base; bases with no gene match: 8. The CDR3: CASSLGSRGSDQPQHF. The CDR3 nucleotides read TGTGCCAGCAGTTTAGGGTCCAGGGGGAGTGATCAGCCCCAGCATTTT.

This clonotype was counted between two and nine times. The CDR3 DNA follows: TGCGCCAGCAGCCAAGATATGGGGGTCGATGGCTACACCTTC. As protein: CASSQDMGVDGYTF. This sequence joins TRBV4-1 and TRBJ1-2, with D possibly TRBD1 on 5 matching bases. The CDR3 has 14 residues. Germline CDR1 and CDR2: MGHRA and YSYEKL. Trimming stripped 0 bases from V and 6 bases from J, with 11 bases between.

This clonotype turned up a few times. The rearrangement links TRBV18 to TRBJ1-1; D not resolved. CDR3 length: 13 amino acids. V was trimmed by 6 bases and J by 2 bases, leaving 10 bases between them. Germline V lookup: CDR1 KGHSH, CDR2 LQKENI. The CDR3 protein is CASSPGSNTEAFF. For the CDR3, the DNA is TGTGCCAGCTCTCCCGGTTCAAACACTGAAGCTTTCTTT.

In this sample, this clonotype turned up a few times. This rearrangement joins TRBV2 to TRBJ1-2; D remains ambiguous. Per the germline V gene, CDR1 is SNHLY and CDR2 is FYNNEI. This CDR3 is built from 15 residues. V dropped 6 bases and J dropped 0 bases, with 14 bases sitting between them. This CDR3 reads CASRRVQNSNYGYTF. The CDR3 region has the DNA TGTGCCAGCAGGAGGGTACAGAACTCTAACTATGGCTACACCTTC.

The chain uses TRBV7-6 and TRBJ1-2; D perhaps matches TRBD1 (5 bases). CDR1 and CDR2 from the germline V gene are SGHVS and FNYEAQ. Trimming left V 5 bases short and J 7 bases short, with 11 bases between. The CDR3 covers 12 residues. In DNA form, the CDR3 reads TGTGCCAGCAGCGGGGTTAGGGGTGGCTACACCTTC. It translates to CASSGVRGGYTF.

The table lists this clonotype with a few counts. The chain carries TRBV27 and TRBJ2-7; 8 bases match TRBD1. The CDR3 covers 13 residues. In germline, CDR1 is MNHEY, CDR2 SMNVEV (reference sequence). J gave up 4 bases and V 7 bases, and 6 bases lay outside the gene matches. The CDR3 nucleotides read TGTGCCAGCATCGCAGGGGGCTCTTACGAGCAGTACTTC. Translated: CASIAGGSYEQYF.

This clonotype was counted only a few times. The chain employs TRBV7-9 and TRBJ1-4; D gene ambiguous. The CDR3 is 15 amino acids. Per germline, CDR1 SEHNR and CDR2 FQNEAQ (reference sequence). Trimming took 5 bases from V and 8 from J, leaving 18 bases between them. The CDR3 sequence is CASSDREFGREKLFF. Here the CDR3 DNA reads TGTGCCAGCAGCGACCGGGAGTTTGGCAGAGAAAAACTGTTTTTT.

This clonotype was detected a few times. This chain uses TRBV5-1 with TRBJ1-1, with D maybe TRBD1 (5 bases). CDR3 length equals 13 residues. Per germline, CDR1 SGHRS and CDR2 YFSETQ. The V end lost 4 bases, the J end lost 4 bases, and 11 bases lay between the germline ends. The CDR3 DNA follows: TGCGCCAGCAGCGGGGCGGTAGGCACTGAAGCTTTCTTT. Amino acid sequence: CASSGAVGTEAFF.

This clonotype has ten or more counts. The chain is built from TRBV5-1 and TRBJ2-7; 8 nucleotides match TRBD2. CDR1 is SGHRS, CDR2 YFSETQ, per germline. This CDR3 region has 15 residues. Germline trimming cut 1 base from V and 4 bases from J; bases unmatched to any gene: 7. The CDR3 coding sequence is TGCGCCAGCAGCTTGTCCCCCAGCGGGAGTTACGAGCAGTACTTC. Translating gives CASSLSPSGSYEQYF.

Ten or more counts support this clonotype. The chain employs TRBV6-2 or TRBV6-3 and TRBJ1-1; possibly TRBD1 for D (5 bases). The CDR3 contains 16 residues. The ends were cut back, 2 bases at V and 1 base at J, with 14 bases in the middle. CDR1 and CDR2 (germline): MNHEY, SVGEGT. The CDR3 bases are TGTGCCAGCAGTTACCGCTCGGGCAGGGAGAACACTGAAGCTTTCTTT. It encodes CASSYRSGRENTEAFF.

This clonotype was counted many times. This sequence joins TRBV7-9 and TRBJ2-3; TRBD2 aligns across 9 bases. CDR1 SEHNR and CDR2 FQNEAQ come from the germline V gene (reference sequence). The CDR3 consists of 16 residues. V was clipped by 2 bases and J by 5 bases; unmatched bases: 8. The CDR3 loop is CASSLFSGGQRDTQYF. The DNA for the CDR3 is TGTGCCAGCAGCTTATTTAGCGGGGGACAGAGAGATACGCAGTATTTT.

This clonotype has more than one count but fewer than ten. This chain connects TRBV20-1 to TRBJ1-5; D possibly corresponds to TRBD1 (6 bases). Trimming removed 5 bases from V and 5 bases from J, with 10 bases in between. This CDR3 spans 12 amino acids. The germline V gene has CDR1 DFQATT and CDR2 SNEGSKA (reference sequence). The CDR3 sequence is CSASPGDQPQHF. CDR3 nucleotide sequence: TGCAGTGCTTCCCCAGGGGATCAGCCCCAGCATTTT.

V usage is TRBV5-4 and J usage is TRBJ1-2; no clear D. V lost 4 bases, J lost 4 bases, and 11 bases lay in between. Germline values: CDR1 SGHNT, CDR2 YYREEE (reference sequence). The CDR3 is made up of 13 amino acids. CDR3 sequence reads: CASSPRTLYGYTF. The CDR3 nucleotides are TGTGCCAGCAGCCCCAGGACTCTCTATGGCTACACCTTC.

V is TRBV5-1 and J is TRBJ2-7; D is possibly TRBD1 (6 bases). CDR3 length: 13 residues. The ends were cut back, 5 bases at V and 3 bases at J, with 12 bases in the middle. Germline lookup yields CDR1 SGHRS and CDR2 YFSETQ. The CDR3 nucleotides are TGCGCCAGCAGATCCGGACAGAACTACGAGCAGTACTTC. Protein: CASRSGQNYEQYF.

This clonotype was detected a few times. J is TRBJ2-3 and V is TRBV18; no clear D. This CDR3 has 16 amino acids. Germline V gene data show CDR1 as KGHSH and CDR2 as LQKENI. The V end lost 2 bases, the J end lost 0 bases, and 12 bases lay between the germline ends. Here the CDR3 reads CASSPVGSTSTDTQYF. CDR3 DNA: TGTGCCAGCTCACCAGTGGGCAGTACTAGCACAGATACGCAGTATTTT.

This clonotype was recorded many times. The V gene is TRBV12-3 or TRBV12-4, the J gene TRBJ2-3; D remains unclear. The V end lost 6 bases, the J end lost 8 bases, and 15 bases lay between the germline ends. The CDR3 length is 13 residues. The CDR3 is CASSFEGHGTQYF. DNA for the CDR3: TGTGCCAGCAGCTTCGAAGGGCACGGTACGCAGTATTTT.

This clonotype was picked up a small number of times. The gene calls are TRBV12-3 or TRBV12-4 and TRBJ1-2; the match to TRBD1 covers 7 bases. Losses at the gene ends were 7 bases for V and 5 bases for J; bases not matched to a gene: 7. The CDR3 length is 13 residues. The CDR3 DNA reads as TGTGCCAGCAACGGGGACAGAGCTTATGGCTACACCTTC. Translated, it gives CASNGDRAYGYTF.

This clonotype showed up many times. The chain couples TRBV7-9 to TRBJ1-1; 8 bases match TRBD1. After removal of 3 bases from V and 4 bases from J, the junction contained 4 bases not matched to a gene. The CDR3 is 14 residues long. The V gene's germline CDR1 is SEHNR and CDR2 FQNEAQ (reference sequence). The CDR3 reads CASSLAGGPTEAFF. The DNA for the CDR3 is TGTGCCAGCAGCTTGGCAGGGGGCCCCACTGAAGCTTTCTTT.